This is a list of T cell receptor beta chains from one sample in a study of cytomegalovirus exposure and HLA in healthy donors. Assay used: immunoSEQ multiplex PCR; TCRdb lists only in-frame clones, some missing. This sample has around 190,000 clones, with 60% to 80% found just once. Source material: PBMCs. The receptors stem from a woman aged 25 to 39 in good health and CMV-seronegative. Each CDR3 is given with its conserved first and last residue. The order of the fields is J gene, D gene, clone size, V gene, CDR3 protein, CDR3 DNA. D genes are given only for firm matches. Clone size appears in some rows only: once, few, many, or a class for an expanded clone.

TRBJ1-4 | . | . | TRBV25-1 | CASSELGPKEKLFF | TGTGCCAGCAGTGAACTCGGTCCAAAGGAAAAACTGTTTTTT
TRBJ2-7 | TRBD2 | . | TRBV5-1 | CASSSTVAGGTYEQYF | TGCGCCAGCAGCTCAACCGTAGCGGGGGGAACATACGAGCAGTACTTC
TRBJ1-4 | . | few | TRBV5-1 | CASSLGQDEKLFF | TGCGCCAGCAGCTTGGGACAGGACGAAAAACTGTTTTTT
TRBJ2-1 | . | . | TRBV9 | CASSVKTEVNEQFF | TGTGCCAGCAGCGTGAAGACAGAAGTCAATGAGCAGTTCTTC
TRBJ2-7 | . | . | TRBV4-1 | CASSQRQGGTYEQYF | TGCGCCAGCAGCCAACGACAGGGAGGAACCTACGAGCAGTACTTC
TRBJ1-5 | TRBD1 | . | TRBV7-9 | CASSSTGLGQPQHF | TGTGCCAGCAGCTCGACAGGGTTAGGACAGCCCCAGCATTTT
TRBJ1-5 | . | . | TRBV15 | CATSREGGGRDQPQHF | TGTGCCACCAGCAGAGAAGGCGGGGGCAGGGATCAGCCCCAGCATTTT
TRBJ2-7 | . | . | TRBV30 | CASDGESSYEQYF | TGTGCCTCCGACGGGGAGAGCTCCTACGAGCAGTACTTC
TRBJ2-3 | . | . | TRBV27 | CASSLLYTDTQYF | TGTGCCAGCAGTTTACTGTACACAGATACGCAGTATTTT
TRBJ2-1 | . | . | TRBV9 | CASSSRKTPPGSSSYNEQFF | TGTGCCAGCAGCTCTAGAAAGACTCCCCCCGGTTCAAGCTCCTACAATGAGCAGTTCTTC
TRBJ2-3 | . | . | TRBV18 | CASSIRTRRTDTQYF | TGTGCCAGCTCAATAAGGACACGCCGCACAGATACGCAGTATTTT
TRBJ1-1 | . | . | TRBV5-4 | CASSFTGSVTEAFF | TGTGCCAGCAGCTTTACAGGGTCGGTCACTGAAGCTTTCTTT
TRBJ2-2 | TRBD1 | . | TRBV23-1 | CASSQGRGPGELFF | TGCGCCAGCAGTCAGGGCAGGGGGCCCGGGGAGCTGTTTTTT
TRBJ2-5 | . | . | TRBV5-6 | CASSLIAGVVSETQYF | TGTGCCAGCAGCTTGATAGCAGGGGTGGTTTCGGAGACCCAGTACTTC
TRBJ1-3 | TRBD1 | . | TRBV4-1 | CASSPKTGLSGNTIYF | TGCGCCAGCAGTCCGAAGACAGGGCTCTCTGGAAACACCATATATTTT
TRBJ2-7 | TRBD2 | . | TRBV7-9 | CASSRRGDEQYF | TGTGCCAGCAGCCGCCGGGGGGACGAGCAGTACTTC
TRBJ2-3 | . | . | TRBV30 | CAWARGYTQYF | TGTGCCTGGGCGAGGGGGTATACGCAGTATTTT
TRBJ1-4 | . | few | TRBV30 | CAWSPTGEKLFF | TGTGCCTGGAGTCCGACGGGAGAAAAACTGTTTTTT
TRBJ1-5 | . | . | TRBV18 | CASSPRRGGPSNQPQHF | TGTGCCAGCTCACCAAGGAGAGGAGGGCCATCCAATCAGCCCCAGCATTTT
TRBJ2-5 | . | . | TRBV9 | CASSATGIQETQYF | TGTGCCAGCAGCGCAACAGGAATCCAAGAGACCCAGTACTTC
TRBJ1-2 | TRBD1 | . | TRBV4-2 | CASSLGTARGYGYTF | TGTGCCAGCAGCCTAGGGACAGCTCGAGGTTATGGCTACACCTTC
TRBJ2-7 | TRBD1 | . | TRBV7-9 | CASSLEGQGRYEQYF | TGTGCCAGCAGCTTAGAAGGACAGGGGCGCTACGAGCAGTACTTC
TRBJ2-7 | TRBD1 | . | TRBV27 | CASSPRPDRGWYEQYF | TGTGCCAGCAGTCCCCGCCCGGACAGGGGGTGGTACGAGCAGTACTTC
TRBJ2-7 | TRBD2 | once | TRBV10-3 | CAIKKAGEPFISYEQYF | TGTGCCATCAAGAAAGCGGGAGAACCTTTTATTTCCTACGAGCAGTACTTC
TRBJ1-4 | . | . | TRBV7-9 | CASSSRTTATNEKLFF | TGTGCCAGCAGCTCCAGGACTACTGCAACTAATGAAAAACTGTTTTTT
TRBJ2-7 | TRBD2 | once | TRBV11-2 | CASSLAGGGLAEQYF | TGTGCCAGCAGCCTCGCGGGGGGGGGCCTTGCCGAGCAGTACTTC